This T cell receptor beta chain was sequenced in a study of blood T cell repertoires in COVID-19. Study at large: Samples of COVID-19 (acute and convalescent) were obtained from the United States, Italy and Spain. T cells, B-cell-depleted T cells, or PBMCs provided the cDNA or gDNA that served as material.

CDR1 is SNHLY, CDR2 FYNNEI, per germline. V was pared by 8 bases and J by 2 bases, with 5 bases of the junction left unmatched. The CDR3 sequence is 13 residues long. Per the original data handling: From reference gene primer amplification, estimates of nucleated cell counts were derived. Sequencing was performed with immunoSEQ multiplex PCR; in TCRdb, only in-frame clones are kept and a portion is missing. The DNA was the basis for D and trimming; V, J and clone size are from that table. The sample contains tens of thousands of clones, 80% of which appear only once. The source material was peripheral blood. The chain combines TRBV2 with TRBJ1-2; the match to TRBD1 covers 7 bases. This TCR came from a woman in her 70s with acute or convalescent COVID-19. The CDR3 nucleotides read TGTGCCAGCCGGACAGGAGGAAACTATGGCTACACCTTC. Protein: CASRTGGNYGYTF.